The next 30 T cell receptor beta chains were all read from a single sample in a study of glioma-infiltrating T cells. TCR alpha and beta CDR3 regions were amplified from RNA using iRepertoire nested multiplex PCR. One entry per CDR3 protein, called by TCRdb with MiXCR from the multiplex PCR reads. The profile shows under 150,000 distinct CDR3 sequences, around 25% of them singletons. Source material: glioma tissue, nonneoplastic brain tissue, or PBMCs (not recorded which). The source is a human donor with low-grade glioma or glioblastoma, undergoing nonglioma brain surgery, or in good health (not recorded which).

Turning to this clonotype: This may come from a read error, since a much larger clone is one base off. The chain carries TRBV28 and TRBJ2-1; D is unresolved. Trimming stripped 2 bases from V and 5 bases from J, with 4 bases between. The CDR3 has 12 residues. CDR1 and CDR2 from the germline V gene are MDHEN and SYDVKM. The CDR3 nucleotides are TGTGCCAGCAGTTTAAGGCACAATGAGCAGTTCTTC. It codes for CASSLRHNEQFF.

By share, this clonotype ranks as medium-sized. DNA for the CDR3: TGTGCCAGCTCGGGGGCATCCGTGAACGGATTCGAGCAGTACGTC. This sequence encodes CASSGASVNGFEQYV. This rearrangement joins TRBV28 to TRBJ2-7; D may correspond to TRBD1 or TRBD2 (6 bases each). The CDR3 consists of 15 residues. The germline V gene has CDR1 MDHEN and CDR2 SYDVKM. The V gene lost 8 bases and the J gene lost 6 bases, with 23 bases spanning the gap.

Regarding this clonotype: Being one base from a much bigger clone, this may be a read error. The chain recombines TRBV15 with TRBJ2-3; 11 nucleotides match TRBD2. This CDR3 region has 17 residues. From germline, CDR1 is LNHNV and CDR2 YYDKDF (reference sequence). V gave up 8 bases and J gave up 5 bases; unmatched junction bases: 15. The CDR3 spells CATLPLLSGGAGDTQYF. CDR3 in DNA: TGTGCCACCTTACCCCTCCTTAGCGGGGGGGCGGGAGATACGCAGTATTTT.

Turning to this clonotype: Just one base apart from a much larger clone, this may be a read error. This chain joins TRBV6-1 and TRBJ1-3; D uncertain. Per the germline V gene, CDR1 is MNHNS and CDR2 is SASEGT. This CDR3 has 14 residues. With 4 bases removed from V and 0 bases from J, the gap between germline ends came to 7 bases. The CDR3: CASSAALSGNTIYF. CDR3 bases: TGTGCCAGCAGTGCAGCGCTCTCTGGAAACACCATATATTTT.

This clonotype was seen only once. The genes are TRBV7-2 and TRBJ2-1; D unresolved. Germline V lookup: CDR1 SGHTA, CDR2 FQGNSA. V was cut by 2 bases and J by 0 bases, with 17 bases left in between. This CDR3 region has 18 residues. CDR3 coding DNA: TGTGCCAGCAGCTTACTGTTTCCCAAGGCCTACTCCTACAATGAGCAGTTCTTC. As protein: CASSLLFPKAYSYNEQFF.

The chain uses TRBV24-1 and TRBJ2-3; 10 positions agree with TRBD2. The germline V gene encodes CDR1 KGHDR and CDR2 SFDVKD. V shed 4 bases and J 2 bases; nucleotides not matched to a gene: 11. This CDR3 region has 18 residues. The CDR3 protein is CATSERGLAVGYTDTQYF. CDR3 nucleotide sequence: TGTGCCACCAGTGAACGCGGACTAGCGGTGGGATACACAGATACGCAGTATTTT.

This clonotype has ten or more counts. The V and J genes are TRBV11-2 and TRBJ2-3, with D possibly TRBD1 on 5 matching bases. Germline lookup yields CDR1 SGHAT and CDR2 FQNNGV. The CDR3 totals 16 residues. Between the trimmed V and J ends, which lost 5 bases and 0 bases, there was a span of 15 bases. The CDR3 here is CASSGDTGLSTDTQYF. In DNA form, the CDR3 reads TGTGCCAGCAGCGGTGATACAGGCCTCAGCACAGATACGCAGTATTTT.

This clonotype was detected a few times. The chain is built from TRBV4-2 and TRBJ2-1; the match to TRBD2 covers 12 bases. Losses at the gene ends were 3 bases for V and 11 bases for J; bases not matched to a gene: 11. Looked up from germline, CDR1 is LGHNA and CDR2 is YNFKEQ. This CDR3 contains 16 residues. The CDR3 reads CASSHPLASGGAKQFF. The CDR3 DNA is TGTGCCAGCAGCCATCCACTGGCTAGCGGGGGGGCAAAGCAGTTCTTC.

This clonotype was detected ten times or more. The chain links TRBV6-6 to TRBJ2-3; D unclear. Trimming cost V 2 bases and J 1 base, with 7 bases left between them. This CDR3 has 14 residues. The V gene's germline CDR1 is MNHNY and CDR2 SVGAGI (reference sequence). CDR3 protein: CASSYARRTDTQYF. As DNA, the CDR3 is TGTGCCAGCAGTTACGCAAGACGCACAGATACGCAGTATTTT.

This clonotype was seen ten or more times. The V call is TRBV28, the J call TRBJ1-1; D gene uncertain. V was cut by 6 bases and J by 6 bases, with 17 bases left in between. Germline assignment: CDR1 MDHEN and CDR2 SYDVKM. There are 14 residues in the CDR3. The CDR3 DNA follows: TGTGCCAGCAGCTGGAGGACCCCTTACTCTGAAGCTTTCTTT. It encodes CASSWRTPYSEAFF.

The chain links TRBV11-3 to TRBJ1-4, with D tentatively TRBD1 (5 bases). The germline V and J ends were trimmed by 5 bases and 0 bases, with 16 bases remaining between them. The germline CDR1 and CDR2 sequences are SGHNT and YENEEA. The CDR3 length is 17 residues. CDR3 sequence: CASSAGIPTTTNEKLFF. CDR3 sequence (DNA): TGTGCCAGCAGCGCAGGGATCCCCACAACAACTAATGAAAAACTGTTTTTT.

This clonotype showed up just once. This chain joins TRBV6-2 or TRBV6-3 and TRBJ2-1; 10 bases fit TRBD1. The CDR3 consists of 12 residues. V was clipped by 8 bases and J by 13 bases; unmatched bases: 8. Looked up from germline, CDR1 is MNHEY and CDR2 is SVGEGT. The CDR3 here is CASRTGGRTQFF. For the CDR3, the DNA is TGTGCCAGCCGGACAGGGGGGAGGACCCAGTTCTTC.

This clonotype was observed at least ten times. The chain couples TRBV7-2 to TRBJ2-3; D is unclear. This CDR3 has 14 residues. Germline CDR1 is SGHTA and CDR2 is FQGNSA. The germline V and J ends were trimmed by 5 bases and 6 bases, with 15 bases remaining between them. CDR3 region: CASSQRPFLDTQYF. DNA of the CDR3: TGTGCCAGCAGCCAAAGACCCTTTCTTGATACGCAGTATTTT.

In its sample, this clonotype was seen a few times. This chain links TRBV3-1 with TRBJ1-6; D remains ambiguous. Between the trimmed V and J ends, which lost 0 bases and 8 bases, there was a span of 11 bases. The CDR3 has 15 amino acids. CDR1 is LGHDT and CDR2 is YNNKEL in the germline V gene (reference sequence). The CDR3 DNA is TGTGCCAGCAGCCAAGAGGGAAGGGCTCATTCACCCCTCCACTTT. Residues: CASSQEGRAHSPLHF.

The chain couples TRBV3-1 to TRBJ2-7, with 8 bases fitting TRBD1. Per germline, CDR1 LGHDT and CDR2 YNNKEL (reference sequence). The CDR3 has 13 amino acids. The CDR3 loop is CASSFQDREEPYV. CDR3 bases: TGTGCCAGCAGCTTCCAGGACAGGGAAGAGCCGTACGTC.

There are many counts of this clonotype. The CDR3 DNA reads TGTGCCAGCAGTAGGGACAACAATCAGCCCCAGCATTTT. It translates to CASSRDNNQPQHF. The chain employs TRBV4-2 and TRBJ1-5, with a weak D call TRBD1 (6 bases). The CDR3 covers 13 residues. Trimming pared 6 bases from V and 3 bases from J, leaving 9 bases between. CDR1 LGHNA and CDR2 YNFKEQ come from the germline V gene.

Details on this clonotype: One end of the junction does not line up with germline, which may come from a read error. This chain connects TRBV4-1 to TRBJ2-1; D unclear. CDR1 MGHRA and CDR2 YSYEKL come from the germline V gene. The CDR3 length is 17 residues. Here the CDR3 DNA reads TGTGCCAGCAGCCAAGATAGTGCGGTATCGGTATACAATGAGCAGTTCTTC. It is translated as CASSQDSAVSVYNEQFF.

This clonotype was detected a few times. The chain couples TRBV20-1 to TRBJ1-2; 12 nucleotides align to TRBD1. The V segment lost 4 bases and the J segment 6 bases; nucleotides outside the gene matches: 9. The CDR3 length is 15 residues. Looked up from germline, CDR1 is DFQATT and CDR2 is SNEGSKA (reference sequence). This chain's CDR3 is CSATKGTGGADGYTF. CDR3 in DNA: TGCAGTGCTACCAAAGGGACAGGGGGCGCGGATGGCTACACCTTC.

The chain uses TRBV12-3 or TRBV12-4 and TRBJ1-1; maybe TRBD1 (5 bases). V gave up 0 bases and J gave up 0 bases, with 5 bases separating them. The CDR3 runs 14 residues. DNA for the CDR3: TGTGCCAGCAGTTTAGCGGGGGTGAACACTGAAGCTTTCTTT. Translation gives CASSLAGVNTEAFF.

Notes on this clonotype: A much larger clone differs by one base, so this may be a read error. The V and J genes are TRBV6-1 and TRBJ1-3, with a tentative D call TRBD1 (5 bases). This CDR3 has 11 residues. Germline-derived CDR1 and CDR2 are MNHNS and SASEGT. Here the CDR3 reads CASRTGNTIHF. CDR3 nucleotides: TGTGCCAGCAGAACAGGAAACACCATACATTTT.

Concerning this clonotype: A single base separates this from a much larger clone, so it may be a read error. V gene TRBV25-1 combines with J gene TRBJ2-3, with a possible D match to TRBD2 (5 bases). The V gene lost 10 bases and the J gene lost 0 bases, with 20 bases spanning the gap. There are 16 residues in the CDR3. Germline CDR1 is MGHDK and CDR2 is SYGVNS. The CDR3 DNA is TGTGCCAATAGTTTGTCGAGAGGACTTAGCACAGATACGCAGTATTTT. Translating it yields CANSLSRGLSTDTQYF.

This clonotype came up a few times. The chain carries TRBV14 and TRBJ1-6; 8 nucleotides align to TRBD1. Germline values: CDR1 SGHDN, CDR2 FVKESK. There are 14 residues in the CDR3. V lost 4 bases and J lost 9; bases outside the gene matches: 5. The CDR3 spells CASSRTGSVSPLHF. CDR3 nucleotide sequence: TGTGCCAGCAGCCGGACAGGGAGCGTTTCACCCCTCCACTTT.

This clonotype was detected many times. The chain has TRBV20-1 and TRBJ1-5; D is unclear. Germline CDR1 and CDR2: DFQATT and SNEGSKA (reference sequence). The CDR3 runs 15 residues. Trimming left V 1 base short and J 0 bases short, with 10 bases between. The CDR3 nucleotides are TGCAGTGCTAGAGTGGCAGGAAATAGCAATCAGCCCCAGCATTTT. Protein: CSARVAGNSNQPQHF.

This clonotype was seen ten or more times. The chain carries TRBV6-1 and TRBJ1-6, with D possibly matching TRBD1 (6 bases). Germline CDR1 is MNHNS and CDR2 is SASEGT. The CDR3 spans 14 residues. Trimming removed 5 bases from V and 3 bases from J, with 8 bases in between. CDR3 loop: CASSPQGYNSPLHF. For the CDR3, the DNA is TGTGCCAGCAGTCCACAGGGCTATAATTCACCCCTCCACTTT.

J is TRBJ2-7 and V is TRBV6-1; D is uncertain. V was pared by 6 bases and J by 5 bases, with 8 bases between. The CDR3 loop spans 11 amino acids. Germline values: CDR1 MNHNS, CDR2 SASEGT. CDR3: CASSRKDEQYV. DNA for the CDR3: TGTGCCAGCAGCCGCAAGGACGAGCAGTACGTC.

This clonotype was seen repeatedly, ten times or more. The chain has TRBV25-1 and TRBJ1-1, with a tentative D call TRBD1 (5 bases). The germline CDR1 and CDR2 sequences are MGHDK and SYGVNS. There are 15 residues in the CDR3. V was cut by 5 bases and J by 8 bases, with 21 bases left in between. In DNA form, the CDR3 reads TGTGCCAGCAGTAACGGGAGGACAAACTCCCGCGAAGCTTTCTTT. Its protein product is CASSNGRTNSREAFF.

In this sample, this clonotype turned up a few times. CDR3 residues: CSVGQGNTDTQYF. CDR3 DNA: TGCAGCGTTGGACAGGGGAACACAGATACGCAGTATTTT. The chain is built from TRBV29-1 and TRBJ2-3, with 8 bases that match TRBD1. The CDR3 has 13 residues. V dropped 4 bases and J dropped 2; count of bases not matched to a gene: 2. Germline V gene data show CDR1 as SQVTM and CDR2 as ANQGSEA.

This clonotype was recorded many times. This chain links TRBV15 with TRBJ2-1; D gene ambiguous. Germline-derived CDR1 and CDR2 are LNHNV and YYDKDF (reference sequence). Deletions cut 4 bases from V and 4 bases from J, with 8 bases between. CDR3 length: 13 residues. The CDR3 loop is CATSKSRYNEQFF. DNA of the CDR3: TGTGCCACCAGCAAGTCCAGGTACAATGAGCAGTTCTTC.

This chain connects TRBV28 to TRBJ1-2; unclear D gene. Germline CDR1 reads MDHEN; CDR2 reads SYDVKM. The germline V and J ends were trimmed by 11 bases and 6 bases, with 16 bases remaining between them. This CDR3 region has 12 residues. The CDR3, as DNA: TGTGCCTCTCAGGTGGGAGGCGATGGCTACACCTTC. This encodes CASQVGGDGYTF.

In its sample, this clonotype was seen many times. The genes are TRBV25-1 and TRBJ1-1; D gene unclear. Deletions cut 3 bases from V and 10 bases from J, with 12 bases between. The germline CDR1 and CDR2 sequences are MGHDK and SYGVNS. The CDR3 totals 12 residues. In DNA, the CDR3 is TGTGCCAGCAGTGACGGGCCCAGTGGAGCTTTCTTT. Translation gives CASSDGPSGAFF.